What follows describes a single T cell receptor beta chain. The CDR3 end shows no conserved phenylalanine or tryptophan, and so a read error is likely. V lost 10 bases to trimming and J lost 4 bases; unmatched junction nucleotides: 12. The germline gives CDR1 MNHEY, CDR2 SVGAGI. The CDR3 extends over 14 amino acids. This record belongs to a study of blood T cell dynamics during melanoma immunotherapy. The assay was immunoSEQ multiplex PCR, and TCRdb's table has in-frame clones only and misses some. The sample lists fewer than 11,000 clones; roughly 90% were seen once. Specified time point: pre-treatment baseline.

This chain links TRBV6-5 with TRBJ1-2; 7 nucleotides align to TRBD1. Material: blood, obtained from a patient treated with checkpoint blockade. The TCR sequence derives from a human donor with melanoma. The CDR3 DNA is TGTGCCACGACCGCGCAGGGGGGAGCCTATGGCTACACCCTC. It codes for CATTAQGGAYGYTL.